Listed here are 8 T cell receptor beta chains from one sample, sequenced in a study of blood T cell repertoires in COVID-19. The assay was immunoSEQ multiplex PCR, and TCRdb's table has in-frame clones only and misses some. Here the sample spans 140,000 or so clones, roughly nine tenths being singletons. Sequencing was carried out using peripheral blood. The receptors stem from a woman aged 55-75 years with active COVID-19.

V usage is TRBV6-5 and J usage is TRBJ1-2; no firm D call. Between the trimmed V and J ends, which lost 0 bases and 2 bases, there was a span of 13 bases. This CDR3 is built from 16 residues. Germline loops: CDR1 MNHEY, CDR2 SVGAGI. The CDR3 is CASSYSISQPNYGYTF. The DNA for the CDR3 is TGTGCCAGCAGTTACTCGATATCACAGCCCAACTATGGCTACACCTTC.

The chain joins TRBV28 to TRBJ1-1, with D uncertain. Trimming cost V 2 bases and J 8 bases, with 12 bases left between them. Germline V gene sequence: CDR1 MDHEN, CDR2 SYDVKM. The CDR3 loop spans 13 amino acids. CDR3 in amino acids: CASSLGLWEEAFF. In DNA form, the CDR3 reads TGTGCCAGCAGTTTAGGACTATGGGAAGAAGCTTTCTTT.

This clone came up once. The V and J genes are TRBV27 and TRBJ1-2, with D tentatively TRBD1 (5 bases). V lost 5 bases to trimming and J lost 4 bases, with 14 bases between them. Germline CDR1 reads MNHEY; CDR2 reads SMNVEV (reference sequence). This CDR3 is built from 14 residues. The CDR3 protein is CASSPRGQGYGYTF. The CDR3 nucleotides are TGTGCCAGCAGTCCAAGGGGTCAGGGCTATGGCTACACCTTC.

This clone was counted once. The V and J genes are TRBV4-3 and TRBJ2-7; 15 nucleotides line up with TRBD2. Trimming at V came to 0 bases and at J to 7 bases, leaving 7 bases not matched to a gene. The germline V gene has CDR1 LGHNA and CDR2 YSLEER. The CDR3 covers 17 residues. In nucleotides, the CDR3 is TGCGCCAGCAGCCAAGACGGACTAGCGGGAGGGCCAGGGGAGCAGTACTTC. As protein: CASSQDGLAGGPGEQYF.

The chain links TRBV3-1 (or the pseudogene TRBV3-2) to TRBJ2-3, with a possible D match to TRBD2 (5 bases). Germline-derived CDR1 and CDR2 are LGHDT and YNNKEL (reference sequence). With 9 bases removed from V and 3 bases from J, the gap between germline ends came to 19 bases. The CDR3 runs 15 residues. CDR3 protein: CASQPRAGVTDTQYF. DNA of the CDR3: TGTGCCAGTCAGCCGCGGGCCGGGGTGACAGATACGCAGTATTTT.

The rearrangement joins TRBV5-1 to TRBJ2-1, with TRBD1 as a possible D gene (6 bases). The CDR3 length is 13 residues. The germline V and J ends were trimmed by 4 bases and 8 bases, with 13 bases remaining between them. Germline V lookup: CDR1 SGHRS, CDR2 YFSETQ. CDR3 nucleotides: TGCGCCAGCAGCCCGGAACAGGGCTATGAGCAGTTCTTC. It is translated as CASSPEQGYEQFF. Together with reference TRBV5-1 and TRBJ2-1, the CDR3 gives the full variable domain: KAGVTQTPRYLIKTRGQQVTLSCSPISGHRSVSWYQQTPGQGLQFLFEYFSETQRNKGNFPGRFSGRQFSNSRSEMNVSTLELGDSALYLCASSPEQGYEQFFGPGTRLTVL.

The V gene is TRBV27, the J gene TRBJ2-7; 7 bases map to TRBD1. The length of the CDR3 is 15 residues. V lost 3 bases and J lost 0; bases outside the gene matches: 5. Germline-derived CDR1 and CDR2 are MNHEY and SMNVEV (reference sequence). In nucleotides, the CDR3 is TGTGCCAGCAGTTTCAAGACAGGGCCCTCCTACGAGCAGTACTTC. Residues: CASSFKTGPSYEQYF.

The genes are TRBV2 and TRBJ2-1; D might be TRBD2 (7 bases). The CDR3 sequence is 11 residues long. Germline V lookup: CDR1 SNHLY, CDR2 FYNNEI. The V and J ends lost 3 bases and 16 bases respectively, with 13 bases between them. The CDR3 is CASSDGGGGFF. DNA of the CDR3: TGTGCCAGCAGTGATGGAGGGGGGGGCTTCTTC.